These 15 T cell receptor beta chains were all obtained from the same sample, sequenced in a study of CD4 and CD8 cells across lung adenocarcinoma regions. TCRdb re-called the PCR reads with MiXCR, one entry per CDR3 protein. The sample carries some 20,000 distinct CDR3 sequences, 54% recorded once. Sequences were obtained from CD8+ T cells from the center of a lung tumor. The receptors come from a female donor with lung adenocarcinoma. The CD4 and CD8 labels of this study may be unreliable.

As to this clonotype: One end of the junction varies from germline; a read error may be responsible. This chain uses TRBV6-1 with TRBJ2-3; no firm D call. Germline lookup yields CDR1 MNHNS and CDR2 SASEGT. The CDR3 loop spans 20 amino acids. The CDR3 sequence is CASSVTPVERGSSSTDTQYF. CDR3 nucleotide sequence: TGTGCCAGCAGCGTTACCCCGGTAGAGCGCGGAAGCAGTAGCACAGATACCCAGTATTTT.

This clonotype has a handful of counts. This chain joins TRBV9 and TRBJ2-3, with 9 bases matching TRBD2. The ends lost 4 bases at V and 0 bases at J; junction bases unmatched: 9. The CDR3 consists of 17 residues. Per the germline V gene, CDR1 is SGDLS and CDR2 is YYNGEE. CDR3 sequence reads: CASSTRTSVTSTDTQYF. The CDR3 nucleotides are TGTGCCAGCAGCACCCGGACTAGCGTAACTAGCACAGATACGCAGTATTTT.

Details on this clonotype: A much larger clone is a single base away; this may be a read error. DNA for the CDR3: TGTGCCAGCAGTTACTCTGGGAGGGCCTCCTACGAGCAGTTCTTC. It encodes CASSYSGRASYEQFF. This chain joins TRBV6-5 and TRBJ2-1, with 7 bases matching TRBD2. The CDR3 is 15 amino acids. Germline CDR1 MNHEY, CDR2 SVGAGI. Trimming at V came to 0 bases and at J to 10 bases, leaving 9 bases not matched to a gene.

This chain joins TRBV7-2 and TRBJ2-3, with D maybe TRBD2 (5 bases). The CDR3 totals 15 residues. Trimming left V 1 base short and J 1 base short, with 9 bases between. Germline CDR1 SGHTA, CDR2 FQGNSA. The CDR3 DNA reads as TGTGCCAGCAGCTTAGACAGCGGAGGCACAGATACGCAGTATTTT. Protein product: CASSLDSGGTDTQYF.

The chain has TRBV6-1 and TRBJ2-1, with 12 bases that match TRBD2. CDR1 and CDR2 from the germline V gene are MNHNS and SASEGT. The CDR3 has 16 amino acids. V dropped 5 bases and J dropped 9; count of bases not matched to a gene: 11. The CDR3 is CASSRPSSGRAAEQFF. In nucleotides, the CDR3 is TGTGCCAGCAGTCGTCCTTCTAGCGGGAGGGCCGCTGAGCAGTTCTTC.

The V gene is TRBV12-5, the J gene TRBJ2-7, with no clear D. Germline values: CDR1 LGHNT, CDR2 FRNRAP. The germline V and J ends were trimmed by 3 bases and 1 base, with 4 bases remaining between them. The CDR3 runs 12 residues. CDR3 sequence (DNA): TGTGCTAGTGGTTTTTCTTCCTACGAGCAGTACGTC. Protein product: CASGFSSYEQYV.

The CDR3: CASRKGGVSHYNEQFF. In DNA, the CDR3 is TGCGCCAGCAGGAAGGGGGGGGTAAGTCACTACAATGAGCAGTTCTTC. This chain uses TRBV10-1 with TRBJ2-1; D perhaps matches TRBD2 (7 bases). The V gene's germline CDR1 is WNHNN and CDR2 SYGVQD (reference sequence). V was clipped by 6 bases and J by 3 bases, with 18 bases between them. The CDR3 length is 16 residues.

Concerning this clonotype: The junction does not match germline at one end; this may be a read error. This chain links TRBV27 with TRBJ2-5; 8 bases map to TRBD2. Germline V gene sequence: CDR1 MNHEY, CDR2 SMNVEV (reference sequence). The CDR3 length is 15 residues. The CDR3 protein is CAGGTGGGGQDTQYF. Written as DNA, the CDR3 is TGTGCCGGGGGTACCGGGGGGGGGGGCCAAGATACCCAGTACTTC.

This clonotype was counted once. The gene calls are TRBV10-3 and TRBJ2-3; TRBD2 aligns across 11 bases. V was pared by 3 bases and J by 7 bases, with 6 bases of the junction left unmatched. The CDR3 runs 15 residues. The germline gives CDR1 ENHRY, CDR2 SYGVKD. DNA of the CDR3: TGTGCCATCAGTGAACCCGGGACTAGCGGTAATACGCAGTATTTT. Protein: CAISEPGTSGNTQYF.

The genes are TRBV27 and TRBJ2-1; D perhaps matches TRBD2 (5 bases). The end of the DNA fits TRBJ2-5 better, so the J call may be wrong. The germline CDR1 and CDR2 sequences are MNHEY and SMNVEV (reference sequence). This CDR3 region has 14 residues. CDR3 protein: CASSQTGMRETQYF. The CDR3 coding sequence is TGTGCCAGCAGCCAAACCGGGATGCGGGAGACCCAGTACTTC.

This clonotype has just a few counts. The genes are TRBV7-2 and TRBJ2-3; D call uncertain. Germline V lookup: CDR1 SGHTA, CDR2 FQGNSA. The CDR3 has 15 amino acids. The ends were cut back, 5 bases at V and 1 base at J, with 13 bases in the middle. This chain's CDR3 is CASSARLLGTDTQYF. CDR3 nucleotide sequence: TGTGCCAGCAGCGCGCGATTGTTGGGCACAGATACGCAGTATTTT.

The CDR3 is CASSPGIGGGDPETQYF. The CDR3 coding sequence is TGTGCCAGCAGTCCGGGGATCGGGGGCGGTGACCCAGAGACCCAGTATTTT. The V call is TRBV27, the J call TRBJ2-5; TRBD1 or TRBD2 may be the D gene (6 bases each). The J call may be mistaken, given a closer DNA end match to TRBJ2-3. The CDR3 consists of 17 residues. Germline V gene lookup returns CDR1 MNHEY and CDR2 SMNVEV (reference sequence).

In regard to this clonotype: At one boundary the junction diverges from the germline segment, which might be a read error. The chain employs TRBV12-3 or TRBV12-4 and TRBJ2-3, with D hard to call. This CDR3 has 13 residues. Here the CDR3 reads CASSPLSLRTQYF. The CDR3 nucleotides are TGTGCCAGCAGTCCCCTCTCTCTCCGTACGCAGTATTTC.

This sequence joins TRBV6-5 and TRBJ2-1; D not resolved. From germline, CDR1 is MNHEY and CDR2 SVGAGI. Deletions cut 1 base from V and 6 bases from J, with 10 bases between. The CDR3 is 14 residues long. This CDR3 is CASSYLGGRNEQFF. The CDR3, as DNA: TGTGCCAGCAGTTACTTGGGCGGACGCAATGAGCAGTTCTTC.

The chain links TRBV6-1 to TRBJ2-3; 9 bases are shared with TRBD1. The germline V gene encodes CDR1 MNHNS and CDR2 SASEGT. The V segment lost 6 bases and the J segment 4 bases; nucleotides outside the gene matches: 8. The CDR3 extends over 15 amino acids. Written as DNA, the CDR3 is TGTGCCAGCAGCAGAACAGGGGGCCTCTCAGATACGCAGTATTTT. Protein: CASSRTGGLSDTQYF.